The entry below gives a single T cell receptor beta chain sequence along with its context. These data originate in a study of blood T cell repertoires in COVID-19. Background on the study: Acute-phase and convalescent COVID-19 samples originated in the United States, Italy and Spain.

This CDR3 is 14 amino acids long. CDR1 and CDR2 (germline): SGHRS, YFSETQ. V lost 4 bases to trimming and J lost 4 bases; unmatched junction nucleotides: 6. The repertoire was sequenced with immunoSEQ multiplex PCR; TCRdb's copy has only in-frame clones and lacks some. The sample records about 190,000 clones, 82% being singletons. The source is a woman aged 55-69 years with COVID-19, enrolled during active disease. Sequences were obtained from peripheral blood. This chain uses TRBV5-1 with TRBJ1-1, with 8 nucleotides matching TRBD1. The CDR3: CASSQTGVRTEAFF. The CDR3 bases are TGCGCCAGCAGCCAGACAGGGGTTCGCACTGAAGCTTTCTTT.